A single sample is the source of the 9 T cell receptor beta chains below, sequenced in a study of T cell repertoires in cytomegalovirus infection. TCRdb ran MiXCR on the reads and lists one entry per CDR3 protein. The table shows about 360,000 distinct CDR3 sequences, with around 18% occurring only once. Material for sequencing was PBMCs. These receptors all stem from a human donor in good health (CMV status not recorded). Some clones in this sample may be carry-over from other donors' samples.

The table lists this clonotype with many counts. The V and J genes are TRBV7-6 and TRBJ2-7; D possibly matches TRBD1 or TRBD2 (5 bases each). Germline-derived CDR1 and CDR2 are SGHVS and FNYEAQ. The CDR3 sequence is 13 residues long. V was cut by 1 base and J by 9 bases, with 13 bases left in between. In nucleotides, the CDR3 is TGTGCCAGCAGCTTAGTTCATCGGGACGGGCAGTACTTC. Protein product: CASSLVHRDGQYF.

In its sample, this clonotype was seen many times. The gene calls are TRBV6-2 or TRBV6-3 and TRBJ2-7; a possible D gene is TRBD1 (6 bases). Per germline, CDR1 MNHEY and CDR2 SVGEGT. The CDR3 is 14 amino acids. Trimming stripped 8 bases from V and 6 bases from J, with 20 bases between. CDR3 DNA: TGTGCCAGCGCAGGACAGCAAAACCCAACCGAGCAGTACTTC. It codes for CASAGQQNPTEQYF.

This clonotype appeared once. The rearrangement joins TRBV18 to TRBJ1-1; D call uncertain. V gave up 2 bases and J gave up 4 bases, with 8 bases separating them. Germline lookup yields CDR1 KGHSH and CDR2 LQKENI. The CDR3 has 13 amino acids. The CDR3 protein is CASSPGPSTEAFF. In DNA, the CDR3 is TGTGCCAGCTCACCAGGGCCGAGCACTGAAGCTTTCTTT.

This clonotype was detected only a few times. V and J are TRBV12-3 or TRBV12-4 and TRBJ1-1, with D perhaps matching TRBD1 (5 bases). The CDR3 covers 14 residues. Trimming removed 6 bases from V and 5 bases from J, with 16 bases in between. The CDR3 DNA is TGTGCCAGCAGCCCCCCCCGGGGGTGGACTGAAGCTTTCTTT. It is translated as CASSPPRGWTEAFF.

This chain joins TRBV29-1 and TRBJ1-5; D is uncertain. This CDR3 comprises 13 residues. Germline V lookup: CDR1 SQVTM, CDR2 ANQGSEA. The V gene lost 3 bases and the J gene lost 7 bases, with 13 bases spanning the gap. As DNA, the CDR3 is TGCAGCGTTGACGGCCCCCCCGGACAGCCCCAGCATTTT. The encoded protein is CSVDGPPGQPQHF.

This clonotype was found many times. The CDR3 sequence is CASSLTRDRGNNEQFF. DNA for the CDR3: TGTGCCAGCAGCCTCACACGGGACAGAGGGAACAATGAGCAGTTCTTC. The V call is TRBV7-2, the J call TRBJ2-1, with TRBD1 matching 7 bases. The germline V gene encodes CDR1 SGHTA and CDR2 FQGNSA. The CDR3 has 16 amino acids. J gave up 5 bases and V 5 bases, and 12 bases lay outside the gene matches. The full variable domain, in which reference TRBV7-2 and TRBJ2-1 provide the parts outside the CDR3, is GAGVSQSPSNKVTEKGKDVELRCDPISGHTALYWYRQSLGQGLEFLIYFQGNSAPDKSGLPSDRFSAERTGGSVSTLTIQRTQQEDSAVYLCASSLTRDRGNNEQFFGPGTRLTVL.

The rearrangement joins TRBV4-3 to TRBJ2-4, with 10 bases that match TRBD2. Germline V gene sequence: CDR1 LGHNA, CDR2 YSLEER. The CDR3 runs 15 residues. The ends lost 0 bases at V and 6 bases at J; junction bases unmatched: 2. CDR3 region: CASSQELAGLNIQYF. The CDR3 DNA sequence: TGCGCCAGCAGCCAAGAACTAGCGGGACTAAACATTCAGTACTTC.

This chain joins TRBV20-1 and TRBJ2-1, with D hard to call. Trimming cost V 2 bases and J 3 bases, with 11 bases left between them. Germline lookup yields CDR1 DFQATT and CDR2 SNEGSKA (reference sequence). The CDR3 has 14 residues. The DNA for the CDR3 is TGCAGTGCTAGACCTTCGGGCAGCTACAATGAGCAGTTCTTC. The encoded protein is CSARPSGSYNEQFF.

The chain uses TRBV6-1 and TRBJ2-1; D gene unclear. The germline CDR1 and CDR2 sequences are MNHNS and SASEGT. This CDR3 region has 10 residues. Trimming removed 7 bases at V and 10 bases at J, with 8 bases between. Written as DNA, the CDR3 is TGTGCCAGCAAGGGTAGAGAGCAGTTCTTC. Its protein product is CASKGREQFF.